This T cell receptor beta chain was sequenced during a study of CD8+ T cells in alopecia areata. Study information: In an open-label trial, patients got 5 to 10 mg tofacitinib twice daily.

Extraction of RNA preceded its reverse transcription into cDNA, which served as the sequencing template. Repertoires were generated with immunoSEQ multiplex PCR, while TCRdb's copy carries only in-frame clones and drops some. The sample lists approximately 300,000 clones, about three fifths occurring once. Germline assignment: CDR1 ENHRY and CDR2 SYGVKD. The CDR3 runs to 16 residues. V lost 5 bases and J lost 7; bases outside the gene matches: 11. The treatment denotes: oral pan-JAK inhibitor, 5-10 mg twice daily. The V call is TRBV10-3, the J call TRBJ2-2, with 9 nucleotides matching TRBD1. This receptor was identified in a human donor with alopecia areata. This specimen was CD4+ T cells sorted from blood, taken at week 24, from a patient treated with tofacitinib. The CDR3 DNA follows: TGTGCCATCAGTACCCTAGGACAGGGGAGGGACGGGGAGCTGTTTTTT. As protein: CAISTLGQGRDGELFF.